Sequencing of this T cell receptor (beta chain) was carried out in a study of post-analysis software for immune sequencing data (dated by TCRdb to about 2015). Regarding the study in general: Recorded disease courses included relapsing-remitting, secondary progressive and progressive-relapsing multiple sclerosis, with some patients lacking subtype annotation. A subset of samples was prepared in parallel using single-end sample barcoding, then pooled and co-amplified after Illumina adapter ligation. Patient repertoires were compared against ten to twelve previously published healthy control repertoires from donors aged roughly 6 to 28 years.

Results the study describes overall, beyond this receptor: Significantly higher frequencies in patients than in controls were found for a few TRBV segments, including TRBV5-6, TRBV5-1 and TRBV20-1. The control group was slightly older than the multiple sclerosis patient group. Significantly lower normalized Chao1 diversity was found in multiple sclerosis patients than in controls, suggesting substantial peripheral T-cell clonal expansion. When samples were clustered directly using the F measure, samples prepared in the same batch co-clustered strongly, which prompted a batch-effect correction.

To demonstrate the VDJtools post-analysis software, the study profiled TCR beta repertoires from the peripheral blood of about a dozen young patients with multiple sclerosis. Multiple sclerosis patients were children and adolescents aged 6 to 15 years. The library relied on PCR. The sequencer listed for this sample is Illumina HiSeq 2500. To reduce PCR and sequencing biases, unique molecular identifiers were built into the TCR beta cDNA libraries. Approximately 500,000 cDNA molecules were obtained per 1 to 10 million input T cells, so each molecule approximated one T cell. Patient libraries were prepared and sequenced with the same protocol used for the earlier healthy control dataset. Within a given batch, samples were prepared together, multiplexed and sequenced on the same HiSeq lane. As for the authors' bioinformatics: MIGEC was used to process the raw barcoded reads, and molecular identifier groups with only a single read were discarded before consensus assembly and CDR3 extraction. Clonotype tables were post-analysed with VDJtools, and diversity was normalized by down-sampling all datasets to the smallest sample size. To correct batch-related cross-sample contamination, repertoire overlap clustering matched CDR3 amino acid sequences but not nucleotide sequences. TCRdb handled the public reads itself, with Q25 trimming in fastp and clone calling in MiXCR, and kept productive beta chains. Entries that share a CDR3 protein sequence are merged under the most common genes and DNA. What appears here as the V and J calls and clone size reflects TCRdb's work, not the paper's. The sample table holds 450,000 to 650,000 distinct CDR3 sequences, of which around 44% were seen once. Together, the top ten hold roughly 1.8% of the sample.

Of note for this clonotype: Its antigen is currently not known. The input lacks base qualities; no much larger clone sits a single base away.

CDR1 is given as SGHRS and CDR2 as YFSETQ, both from the germline V gene. The junction shows trimming of 0 bases on V and 3 bases on J, and the gene matches do not reach 12 bases of it. The CDR3 sequence holds 18 residues, the cysteine and phenylalanine included. Only the CDR3 part of the read is kept: 54 bases, read in frame from the first base. The sequenced sample consisted of blood. This TCR was recovered from a girl aged 10 to 17 with multiple sclerosis. The chain is encoded by TRBV5-1 joined to TRBJ1-2; 9 of the junction bases match TRBD1. The DNA sequence is TGCGCCAGCAGCTTGGCCGGGCCCCGGACAGGGGCGGACTATGGCTACACCTTC. Protein translation: CASSLAGPRTGADYGYTF.